A single sample gave rise to the 8 T cell receptor beta chains below, sequenced in a study of T cell repertoires in cytomegalovirus infection. The antigens these receptors bind are not known. TCRdb re-called the reads through MiXCR, storing one row per CDR3 protein. The sample includes around 360,000 distinct CDR3 sequences, about a third of them seen just once. The specimen comprised cultured PBMCs, sampled from culture after CMV antigen stimulation. These receptors were taken from a human donor in good health (CMV status not recorded). Some clones in this sample may be carry-over from other donors' samples.

The CDR3 sequence: CASSNGQGYSNQPQHF. The CDR3 nucleotides are TGCGCCAGCAGTAACGGACAGGGGTATAGCAATCAGCCCCAGCATTTT. This chain uses TRBV10-2 with TRBJ1-5; 9 bases fit TRBD1. Per germline, CDR1 WSHSY and CDR2 SAAADI. The CDR3 is 16 residues long. J was trimmed by 0 bases and V by 5 bases; bases with no gene match: 5.

This clonotype was seen many times. V usage is TRBV20-1 and J usage is TRBJ1-4; no clear D gene. CDR1 is DFQATT, CDR2 SNEGSKA, per germline (reference sequence). This CDR3 comprises 13 residues. Trimming left V 2 bases short and J 1 base short, with 5 bases between. The CDR3 sequence: CSARWGTNEKLFF. CDR3 DNA sequence: TGCAGTGCTAGATGGGGAACTAATGAAAAACTGTTTTTT.

This clonotype has a count of ten or more. CDR3 sequence reads: CASSLQPGTAKQETQYF. Written as DNA, the CDR3 is TGTGCCAGCAGCCTACAACCAGGGACAGCCAAACAAGAGACCCAGTACTTC. The chain combines TRBV11-2 with TRBJ2-5; TRBD1 matches at 7 bases. In germline, CDR1 is SGHAT, CDR2 FQNNGV. CDR3 length: 17 amino acids. Trimming took 5 bases from V and 2 from J; bases not matched to a gene: 14.

In its sample, this clonotype was seen many times. The chain recombines TRBV12-3 or TRBV12-4 with TRBJ1-1, with 7 bases aligning to TRBD1. The V gene end was trimmed by 8 bases and the J gene end by 5 bases; junction bases not matched to a gene: 8. This CDR3 has 13 amino acids. CDR3 sequence: CASRTGAETEAFF. Here the CDR3 DNA reads TGTGCCAGCCGCACAGGGGCGGAGACTGAAGCTTTCTTT.

This chain uses TRBV12-3 or TRBV12-4 with TRBJ1-5; D perhaps matches TRBD1 (6 bases). The CDR3 runs to 14 residues. Trimming took 10 bases from V and 0 from J, leaving 13 bases between them. CDR3 sequence reads: CATPDRNSNQPQHF. The CDR3 nucleotides read TGTGCCACCCCGGACAGAAATAGCAATCAGCCCCAGCATTTT.

The chain joins TRBV20-1 to TRBJ2-7, with D possibly matching TRBD1 (6 bases). V lost 0 bases to trimming and J lost 2 bases, with 14 bases between them. Germline assignment: CDR1 DFQATT and CDR2 SNEGSKA (reference sequence). CDR3 size: 15 residues. The CDR3 bases are TGCAGTGCTAGAGATCGCCAGGGGATCACCTACGAGCAGTACTTC. It translates to CSARDRQGITYEQYF.

The rearrangement uses TRBV7-2 and TRBJ1-1; TRBD1 matches 7 bases. With V trimmed by 7 bases and J by 4 bases, 12 bases remained unmatched. CDR3 length: 15 amino acids. CDR1 SGHTA and CDR2 FQGNSA come from the germline V gene. CDR3 nucleotide sequence: TGTGCCAGCATCGAATACAGGGGCCCCTCCACTGAAGCTTTCTTT. Protein sequence: CASIEYRGPSTEAFF.

The gene calls are TRBV7-3 and TRBJ1-6, with no clear D. The V end lost 5 bases, the J end lost 8 bases, and 16 bases lay between the germline ends. CDR1 SGHTA and CDR2 FQGTGA come from the germline V gene. The CDR3 has 15 residues. CDR3 in amino acids: CASSLLRGKDSPLHF. The CDR3 bases are TGTGCCAGCAGCCTTCTTCGCGGGAAAGATTCACCCCTCCACTTT.